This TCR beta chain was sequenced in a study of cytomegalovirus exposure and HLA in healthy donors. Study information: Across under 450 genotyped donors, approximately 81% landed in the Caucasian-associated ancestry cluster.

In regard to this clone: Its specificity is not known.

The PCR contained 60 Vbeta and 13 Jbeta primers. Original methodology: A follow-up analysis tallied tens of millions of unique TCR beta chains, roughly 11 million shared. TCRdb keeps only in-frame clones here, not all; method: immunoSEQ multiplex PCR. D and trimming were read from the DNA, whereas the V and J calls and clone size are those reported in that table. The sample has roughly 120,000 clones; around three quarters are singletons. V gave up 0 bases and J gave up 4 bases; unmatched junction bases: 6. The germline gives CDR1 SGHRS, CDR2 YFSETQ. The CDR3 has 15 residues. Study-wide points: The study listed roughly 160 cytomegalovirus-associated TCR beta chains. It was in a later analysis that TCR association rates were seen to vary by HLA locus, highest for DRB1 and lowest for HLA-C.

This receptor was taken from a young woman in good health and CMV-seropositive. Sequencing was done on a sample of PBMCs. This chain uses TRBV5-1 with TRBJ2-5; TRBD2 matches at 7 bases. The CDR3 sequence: CASSLGFGGGETQYF. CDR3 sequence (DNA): TGCGCCAGCAGCTTGGGATTCGGCGGGGGAGAGACCCAGTACTTC.